This TCR beta chain was recorded in a study of blood T cell repertoires in COVID-19. The V and J ends lost 5 bases and 6 bases respectively, with 14 bases between them. CDR1 SEHNR and CDR2 FQNEAQ come from the germline V gene (reference sequence). The CDR3 is 15 amino acids. The protocol was immunoSEQ multiplex PCR, while the TCRdb copy is restricted to in-frame clones and leaves out a portion. The sample contains about 250,000 clones, 65% to 90% of which appear only once. What was sequenced was peripheral blood. The receptor comes from a man aged 50-60 years with active or convalescent COVID-19. This chain connects TRBV7-9 to TRBJ1-6; a weak D match, TRBD1 (5 bases). CDR3 sequence reads: CASSGTGLSNSPLHF. CDR3 nucleotides: TGTGCCAGCAGCGGTACGGGACTGTCTAATTCACCCCTCCACTTT.